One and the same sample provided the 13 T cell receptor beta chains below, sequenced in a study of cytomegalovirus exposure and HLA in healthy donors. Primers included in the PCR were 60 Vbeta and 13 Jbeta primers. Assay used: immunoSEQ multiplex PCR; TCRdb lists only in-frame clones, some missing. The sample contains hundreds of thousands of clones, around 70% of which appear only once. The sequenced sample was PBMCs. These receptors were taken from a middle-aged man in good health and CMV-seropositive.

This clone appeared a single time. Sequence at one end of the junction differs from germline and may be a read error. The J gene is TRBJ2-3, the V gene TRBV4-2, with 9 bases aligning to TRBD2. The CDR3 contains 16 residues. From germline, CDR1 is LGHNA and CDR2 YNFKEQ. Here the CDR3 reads CASNQGTSRPTDTQYF. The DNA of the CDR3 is TGTGCCAGCAACCAAGGGACTAGCCGCCCCACAGATACGCAGTATTTT.

Written as DNA, the CDR3 is TGTGCCAGCAGTTCAGGGGTAGCCCTCCAATATAGCAATCAGCCCCAGCATTTT. Its protein product is CASSSGVALQYSNQPQHF. This rearrangement joins TRBV27 to TRBJ1-5; D possibly corresponds to TRBD1 (6 bases). The CDR3 totals 18 residues. V was cut by 4 bases and J by 0 bases, with 19 bases left in between. The germline gives CDR1 MNHEY, CDR2 SMNVEV (reference sequence).

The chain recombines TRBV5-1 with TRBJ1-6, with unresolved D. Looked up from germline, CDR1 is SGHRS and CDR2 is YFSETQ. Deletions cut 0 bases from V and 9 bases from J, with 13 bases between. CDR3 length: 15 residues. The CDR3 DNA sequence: TGCGCCAGCAGCTTGGGAGGGAATGGGCGTTCACCCCTCCACTTT. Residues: CASSLGGNGRSPLHF.

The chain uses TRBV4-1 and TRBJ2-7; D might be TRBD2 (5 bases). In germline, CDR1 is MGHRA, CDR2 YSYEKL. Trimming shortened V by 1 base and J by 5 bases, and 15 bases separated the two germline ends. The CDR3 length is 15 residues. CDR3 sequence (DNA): TGCGCCAGCAGCCAAGTCTCACGAGGACTGGACGAGCAGTACTTC. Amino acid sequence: CASSQVSRGLDEQYF.

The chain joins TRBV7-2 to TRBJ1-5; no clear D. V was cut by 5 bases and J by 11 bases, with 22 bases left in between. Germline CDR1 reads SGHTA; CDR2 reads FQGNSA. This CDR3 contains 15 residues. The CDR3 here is CASSQNPGVEWAQHF. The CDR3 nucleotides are TGTGCCAGCAGCCAAAACCCGGGTGTTGAATGGGCCCAGCATTTT.

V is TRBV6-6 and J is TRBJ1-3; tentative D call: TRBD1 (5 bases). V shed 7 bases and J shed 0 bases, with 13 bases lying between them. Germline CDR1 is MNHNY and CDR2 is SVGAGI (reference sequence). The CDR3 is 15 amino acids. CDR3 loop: CASTPDSLSGNTIYF. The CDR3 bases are TGTGCCAGCACCCCAGACAGTCTCTCTGGAAACACCATATATTTT.

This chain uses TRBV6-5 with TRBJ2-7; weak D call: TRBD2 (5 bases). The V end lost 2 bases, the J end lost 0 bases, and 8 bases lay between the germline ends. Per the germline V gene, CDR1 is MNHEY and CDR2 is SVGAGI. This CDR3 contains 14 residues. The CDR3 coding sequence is TGTGCCAGCAGTTACGAGGGATACTCCTACGAGCAGTACTTC. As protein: CASSYEGYSYEQYF.

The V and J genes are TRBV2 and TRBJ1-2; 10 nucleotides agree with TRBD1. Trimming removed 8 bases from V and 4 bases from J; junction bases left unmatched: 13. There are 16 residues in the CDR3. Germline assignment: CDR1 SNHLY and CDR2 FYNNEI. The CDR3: CASGPGTGAPLYGYTF. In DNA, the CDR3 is TGTGCCAGCGGACCCGGGACAGGGGCCCCTCTCTATGGCTACACCTTC. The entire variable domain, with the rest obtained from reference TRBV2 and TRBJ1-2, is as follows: EPEVTQTPSHQVTQMGQEVILRCVPISNHLYFYWYRQILGQKVEFLVSFYNNEISEKSEIFDDQFSVERPDGSNFTLKIRSTKLEDSAMYFCASGPGTGAPLYGYTFGSGTRLTVV.

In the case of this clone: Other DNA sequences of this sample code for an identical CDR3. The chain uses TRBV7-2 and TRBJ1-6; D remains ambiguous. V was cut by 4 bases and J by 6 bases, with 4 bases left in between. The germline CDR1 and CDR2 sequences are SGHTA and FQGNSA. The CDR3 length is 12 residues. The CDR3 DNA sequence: TGTGCCAGCAGCTCTTCTAATTCACCCCTCCACTTT. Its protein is CASSSSNSPLHF.

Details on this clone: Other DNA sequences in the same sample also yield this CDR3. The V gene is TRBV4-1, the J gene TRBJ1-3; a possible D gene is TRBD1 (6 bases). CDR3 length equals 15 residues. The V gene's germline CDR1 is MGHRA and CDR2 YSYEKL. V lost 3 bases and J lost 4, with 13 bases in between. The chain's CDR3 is CASSQRDNSGNTIYF. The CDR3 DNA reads TGCGCCAGCAGCCAGAGGGACAATAGCGGAAACACCATATATTTT.

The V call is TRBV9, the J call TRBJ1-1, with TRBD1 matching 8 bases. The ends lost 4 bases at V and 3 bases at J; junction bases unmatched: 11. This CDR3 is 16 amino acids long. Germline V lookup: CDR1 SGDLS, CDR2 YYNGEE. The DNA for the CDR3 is TGTGCCAGCAGCCACGGGACAACACAGGGGGACACTGAAGCTTTCTTT. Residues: CASSHGTTQGDTEAFF. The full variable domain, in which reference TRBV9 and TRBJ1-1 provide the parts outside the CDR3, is DSGVTQTPKHLITATGQRVTLRCSPRSGDLSVYWYQQSLDQGLQFLIQYYNGEERAKGNILERFSAQQFPDLHSELNLSSLELGDSALYFCASSHGTTQGDTEAFFGQGTRLTVV.

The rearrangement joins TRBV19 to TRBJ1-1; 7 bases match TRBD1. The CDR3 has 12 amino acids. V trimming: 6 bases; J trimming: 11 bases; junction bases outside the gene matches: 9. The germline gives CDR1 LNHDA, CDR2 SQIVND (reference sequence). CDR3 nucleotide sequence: TGTGCCAGTAGCAACAGGGGTTTGGATGCTTTCTTT. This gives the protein CASSNRGLDAFF.

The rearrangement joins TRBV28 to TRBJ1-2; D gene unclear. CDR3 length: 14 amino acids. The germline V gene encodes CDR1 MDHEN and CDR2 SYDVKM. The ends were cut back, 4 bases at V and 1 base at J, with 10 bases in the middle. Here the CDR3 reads CASSSRRLNYGYTF. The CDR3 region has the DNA TGTGCCAGCAGTTCGAGGCGTCTTAACTATGGCTACACCTTC.